This T cell receptor beta chain was profiled in a study of OX40 agonist ivuxolimab in advanced cancers. About the study: In this cohort, patients received ivuxolimab, an agonistic anti-OX40 (CD134) antibody. Study-wide points: The CD4+ and CD8+ T cells in the blood had expanded clonally by week 6 at 0.1 to 3.0 mg/kg. On average, CD8+ T cells showed a greater number of expanded clones than CD4+.

As concerns this clone: The antigen remains undetermined.

CDR1 and CDR2 from the germline V gene are MNHEY and SMNVEV (reference sequence). The CDR3 spans 15 residues. V was clipped by 5 bases and J by 4 bases; unmatched bases: 7. Measured with immunoSEQ multiplex PCR; TCRdb has only the in-frame clones, and not every one. The repertoire consists of around 73,000 clones, with approximately 90% occurring once and the leading ten covering approximately 11%. The receptor comes from an adult with an advanced solid tumor such as melanoma, head and neck, liver or kidney cancer. J is TRBJ2-1 and V is TRBV27; 8 bases align to TRBD2. The source material was CD4+ or CD8+ T cells sorted from blood, sampled in a trial of the OX40 agonist ivuxolimab. CDR3 in amino acids: CASSITGGRYNEQFF. Here the CDR3 DNA reads TGTGCCAGCAGTATAACGGGGGGGCGGTACAATGAGCAGTTCTTC.